This paragraph covers one T cell receptor beta chain sequence. This sample was included in a study of blood T cell repertoires in COVID-19. Study in general: Specimens from acute and convalescent COVID-19 originated in the United States, Italy and Spain.

The Seattle patients, enrolled during active infection, were followed longitudinally. Clones were read by immunoSEQ multiplex PCR, and TCRdb kept only the in-frame ones, dropping some. This sample has 150,000 to 200,000 clones, with 81% found just once. Germline V gives CDR1 LGHDT, CDR2 YNNKEL (reference sequence). The CDR3 is 15 residues long. The ends were cut back, 3 bases at V and 4 bases at J, with 16 bases in the middle. Sequences were obtained from peripheral blood. This clonotype originated in a woman aged 80 or over with COVID-19, enrolled during active disease. This sequence joins TRBV3-1 (or the pseudogene TRBV3-2) and TRBJ2-7, with TRBD1 as a possible D gene (6 bases). The CDR3 region is CASSHETGRLYEQYF. The CDR3 DNA follows: TGTGCCAGCAGCCATGAGACAGGCCGATTGTACGAGCAGTACTTC.